Below, 3 T cell receptor beta chains from the same sample are listed, as sequenced in a study of post-analysis software for immune sequencing data (dated by TCRdb to about 2015). These receptors' targets are unknown. The method behind the library was PCR. Sequencing relied on an Illumina HiSeq 2500. Unique molecular identifiers were incorporated into TCR beta cDNA libraries to reduce PCR and sequencing biases. Starting from the raw public reads, TCRdb applied fastp trimming at Q25, assembled clones with MiXCR and retained in-frame beta chains. A single entry per CDR3 protein holds the most common genes and DNA from its merged rows. For this sample the table gives 750,000 to 900,000 distinct CDR3 sequences, of which around 46% were detected only once. The ten biggest clones cover roughly 5.2% of the sample. Overall study results and their limits: A handful of TRBV segments, including TRBV5-6, TRBV5-1 and TRBV20-1, were significantly more frequent in patients than controls.

Sequencing input: blood. Receptors were obtained from a girl aged 10-17 years with multiple sclerosis.

The J gene is TRBJ2-5, the V gene TRBV29-1; D uncertain. The germline V gene encodes CDR1 SQVTM and CDR2 ANQGSEA. The V end was cut by 6 bases, the J end by 5 bases, with 13 bases between. CDR3 length: 12 amino acids. The CDR3, as DNA: TGCAGCGTGATGGTTGCCGGGGAGACCCAGTACTTC. Protein: CSVMVAGETQYF.

The chain employs TRBV6-4 and TRBJ2-1; 14 nucleotides match TRBD2. Germline assignment: CDR1 MRHNA and CDR2 SNTAGT. CDR3 length: 14 amino acids. After removal of 6 bases from V and 10 bases from J, the junction contained 5 bases not matched to a gene. CDR3 DNA: TGTGCCAGCAGGGCGGGACTAGCGGGAGACGAGCAGTTCTTC. It specifies CASRAGLAGDEQFF.

The chain links TRBV5-5 to TRBJ2-3, with D perhaps TRBD2 (6 bases). CDR3 length: 16 amino acids. Deletions cut 4 bases from V and 0 bases from J, with 15 bases between. Germline loops: CDR1 SGHKS, CDR2 YYEKEE (reference sequence). The CDR3 is CASSPGWEASTDTQYF. CDR3 nucleotides: TGTGCCAGCAGCCCTGGGTGGGAGGCGAGCACAGATACGCAGTATTTT. The full variable domain, its missing parts supplied by reference TRBV5-5 and TRBJ2-3, is DAGVTQSPTHLIKTRGQQVTLRCSPISGHKSVSWYQQVLGQGPQFIFQYYEKEERGRGNFPDRFSARQFPNYSSELNVNALLLGDSALYLCASSPGWEASTDTQYFGPGTRLTVL.